This TCR beta chain was retrieved from a study of blood T cells in healthy people across ages. Study-wide findings and caveats: Per million T cells, TCR beta diversity dropped roughly linearly as age increased. Unsorted PBMCs prevented conclusive naive versus antigen-experienced comparison.

A second roughly 6 to 11 cycle PCR used barcoded and J-beta primers. MiXCR, run by TCRdb on the 5' RACE reads, gives a single entry per CDR3 protein. The sample has 630,000 or so distinct CDR3 sequences; approximately 30% are singletons. Notes on this clonotype: Its antigen is as yet unknown.

Each donor had around 11 milliliters of peripheral blood drawn. Germline V gene lookup returns CDR1 MNHNS and CDR2 SASEGT. This CDR3 has 19 amino acids. Sequenced input: blood. The TCR sequence derives from an elderly woman in good health. The rearrangement joins TRBV6-1 to TRBJ2-4, with a tentative D call TRBD1 (6 bases). CDR3 sequence reads: CVGSRNQKQGHRAKNIQYF. The CDR3 nucleotides are TGTGTCGGCAGTCGAAACCAGAAACAGGGCCATCGGGCCAAAAACATTCAGTACTTC.